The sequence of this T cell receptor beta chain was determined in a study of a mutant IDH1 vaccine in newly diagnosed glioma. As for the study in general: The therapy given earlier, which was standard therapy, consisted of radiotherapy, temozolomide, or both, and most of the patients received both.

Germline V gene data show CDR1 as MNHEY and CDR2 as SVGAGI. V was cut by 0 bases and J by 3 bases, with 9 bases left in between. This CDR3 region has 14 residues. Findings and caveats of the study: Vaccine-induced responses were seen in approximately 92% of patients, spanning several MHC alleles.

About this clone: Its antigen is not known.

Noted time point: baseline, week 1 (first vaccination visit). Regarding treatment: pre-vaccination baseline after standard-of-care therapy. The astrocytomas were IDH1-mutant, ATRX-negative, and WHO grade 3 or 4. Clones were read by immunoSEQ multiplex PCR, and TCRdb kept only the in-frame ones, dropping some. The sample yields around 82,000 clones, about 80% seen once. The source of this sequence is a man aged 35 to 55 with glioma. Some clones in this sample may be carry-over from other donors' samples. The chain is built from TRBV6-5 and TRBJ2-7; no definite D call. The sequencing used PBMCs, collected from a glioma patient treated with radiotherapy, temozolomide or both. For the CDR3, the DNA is TGTGCCAGCAGTTACTCGTTCGCAAGCTACGAGCAGTACTTC. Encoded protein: CASSYSFASYEQYF.